This T cell receptor beta chain was retrieved from a study of brain T cells in children with intractable seizures. Study-level results: Absence of clones before surgery may stem from lower sequencing depth.

The protocol was immunoSEQ multiplex PCR, while the TCRdb copy is restricted to in-frame clones and leaves out a portion. Of fewer than 85,000 clones in the sample, roughly 91% were seen once. For this clone: Its cognate antigen is unknown.

This CDR3 contains 16 residues. V was shortened by 0 bases and J by 6 bases, with 15 bases between the two germline ends. CDR1 is MNHEY and CDR2 is SVGEGT in the germline V gene. The receptor was derived from a boy under three years old with tuberous sclerosis and intractable seizures. The genes are TRBV6-2 or TRBV6-3 and TRBJ2-1; possibly TRBD2 for D (5 bases). The material sequenced was peripheral blood, taken at surgery. The CDR3 is CASSYSRVGMVNEQFF. The CDR3 nucleotides are TGTGCCAGCAGTTACTCGAGGGTAGGTATGGTCAATGAGCAGTTCTTC.